This T cell receptor (beta chain) was recovered during a study of blood T cell repertoires in COVID-19. Study-level background: Samples of COVID-19 (acute and convalescent) were obtained from the United States, Italy and Spain. T cells, B-cell-depleted T cells, or PBMCs provided the cDNA or gDNA that served as material.

Profiling relied on immunoSEQ multiplex PCR, and the TCRdb table lists in-frame clones only, not all of them. This table holds roughly 140,000 clones, about 88% found once. The CDR3 sequence is 13 residues long. The V and J ends lost 4 bases and 5 bases respectively, with 12 bases between them. CDR1 and CDR2 (germline): SGHRS, YFSETQ. Participants spanned ages about 18 to 90 years and resided in about two dozen US areas. This chain links TRBV5-1 with TRBJ2-5, with unresolved D. Specimen: PBMCs or T cells enriched from blood (not recorded which). The sequence was obtained from a man aged 45-65 years who had recovered from COVID-19. In DNA, the CDR3 is TGCGCCAGCAGCCCCAATCCCGGGGAGACCCAGTACTTC. It yields the protein CASSPNPGETQYF.